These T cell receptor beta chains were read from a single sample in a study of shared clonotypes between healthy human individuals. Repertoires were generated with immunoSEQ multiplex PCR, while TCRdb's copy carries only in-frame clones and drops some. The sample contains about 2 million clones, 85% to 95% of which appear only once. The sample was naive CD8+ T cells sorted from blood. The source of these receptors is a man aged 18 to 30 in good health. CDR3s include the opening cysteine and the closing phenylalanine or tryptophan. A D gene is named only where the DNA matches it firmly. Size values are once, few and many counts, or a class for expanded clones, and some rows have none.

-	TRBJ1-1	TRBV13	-	TGTGCCAGCAGCTGGAGGGACCGCCAAACTGAAGCTTTCTTT	CASSWRDRQTEAFF
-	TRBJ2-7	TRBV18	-	TGTGCCAGCTCACCACTCCCGGCGGGCTCCTACGAGCAGTACTTC	CASSPLPAGSYEQYF
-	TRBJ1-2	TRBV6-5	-	TGTGCCAGCAGTTACAGTGTCCTGGACGGCTACACCTTC	CASSYSVLDGYTF
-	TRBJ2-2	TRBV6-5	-	TGTGCCAGCAGTTACTCGACGGCTACGTCCGGGGAGCTGTTTTTT	CASSYSTATSGELFF
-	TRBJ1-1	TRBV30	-	-	CAWSVFLWGPEAFF
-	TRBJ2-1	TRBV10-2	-	TGCGCCAGCAGTGAGTCGGCTAGTGAGCAGTTCTTC	CASSESASEQFF
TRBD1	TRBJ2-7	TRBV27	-	TGTGCCAGCAGCCCGGGACAGGGAGTCCTCTACGAGCAGTACTTC	CASSPGQGVLYEQYF
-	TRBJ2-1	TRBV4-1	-	TGCGCCAGCAGCCAAGGTCCAGAGGGGAATGAGCAGTTCTTC	CASSQGPEGNEQFF
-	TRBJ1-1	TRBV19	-	TGTGCCAGTGACCCAGGGGTGAACACTGAAGCTTTCTTT	CASDPGVNTEAFF
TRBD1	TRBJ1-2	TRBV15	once	TGTGCCACCAGCGCTGGTCTTCCGACAGGGAGCTATGGCTACACCTTC	CATSAGLPTGSYGYTF
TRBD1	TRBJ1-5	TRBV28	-	TGTGCCAGCAGTCGGACAGGGGTAGGCAATCAGCCCCAGCATTTT	CASSRTGVGNQPQHF
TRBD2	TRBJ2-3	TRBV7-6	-	TGTGCCAGCAGCGCAAGCCAAGCCGGGACTAGCGGGAGTCGTACGCAGTATTTT	CASSASQAGTSGSRTQYF
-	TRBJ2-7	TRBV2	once	TGTGCCAGCAGACGTGGACAGGGAGGGGCCTACGAGCAGTACTTC	CASRRGQGGAYEQYF
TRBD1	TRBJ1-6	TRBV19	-	TGTGCCAGTTCCCCTCTCGGGACAGGGGACGTTAATTCACCCCTCCACTTT	CASSPLGTGDVNSPLHF
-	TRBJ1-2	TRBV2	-	TGTGCCAGCAGTGAATCAGAATGGGCAAGTTATGGCTACACCTTC	CASSESEWASYGYTF
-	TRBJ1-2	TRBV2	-	TGTGCCAGCAGTGACGGTTCGGGCAGCGCCAATGACTACACCTTC	CASSDGSGSANDYTF
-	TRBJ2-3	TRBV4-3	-	TGCGCCAGCAGCCAAGTTTTCACAGATACGCAGTATTTT	CASSQVFTDTQYF
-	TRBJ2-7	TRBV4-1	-	TGCGCCAGCAGCCAAGGAGACAGGAGCTCCTACGAGCAGTACTTC	CASSQGDRSSYEQYF
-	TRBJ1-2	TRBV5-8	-	TGTGCCAGCAGCTTCGGACCGACTACATACTATGGCTACACCTTC	CASSFGPTTYYGYTF
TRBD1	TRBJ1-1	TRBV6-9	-	TGTGCCAGCAGTTATGTTGGACAGGGGGCGTTTGATGGGAACACTGAAGCTTTCTTT	CASSYVGQGAFDGNTEAFF
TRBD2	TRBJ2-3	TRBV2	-	TGTGCCAGCAGTTCCGCCGGGGGGAGCACAGATACGCAGTATTTT	CASSSAGGSTDTQYF
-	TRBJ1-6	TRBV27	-	TGTGCCAGCAGTGCGGCGGGACGTAATAATTCACCCCTCCACTTT	CASSAAGRNNSPLHF
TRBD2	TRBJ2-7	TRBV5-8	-	TGTGCCAGCAGCGGGAATCTGGGAGCGGGAGTGGAGCAGTACTTC	CASSGNLGAGVEQYF
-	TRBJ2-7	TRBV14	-	TGTGCCAGCAGCCATTCCTACGAGCAGTACTTC	CASSHSYEQYF
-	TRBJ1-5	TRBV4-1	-	TGCGCCAGCAGCCAAGGGGGGCTGAGTGATCAGCCCCAGCATTTT	CASSQGGLSDQPQHF
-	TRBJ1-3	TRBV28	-	TGTGCCAGCAGTTTAGGCAGCTCTGGAAACACCATATATTTT	CASSLGSSGNTIYF
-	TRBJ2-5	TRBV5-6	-	TGTGCCAGCAGCTTTGCCCGGGAGACCCAGTACTTC	CASSFARETQYF
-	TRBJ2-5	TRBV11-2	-	TGTGCCAGCAGCCCCCCCTTGGGCCAAGAGACCCAGTACTTC	CASSPPLGQETQYF